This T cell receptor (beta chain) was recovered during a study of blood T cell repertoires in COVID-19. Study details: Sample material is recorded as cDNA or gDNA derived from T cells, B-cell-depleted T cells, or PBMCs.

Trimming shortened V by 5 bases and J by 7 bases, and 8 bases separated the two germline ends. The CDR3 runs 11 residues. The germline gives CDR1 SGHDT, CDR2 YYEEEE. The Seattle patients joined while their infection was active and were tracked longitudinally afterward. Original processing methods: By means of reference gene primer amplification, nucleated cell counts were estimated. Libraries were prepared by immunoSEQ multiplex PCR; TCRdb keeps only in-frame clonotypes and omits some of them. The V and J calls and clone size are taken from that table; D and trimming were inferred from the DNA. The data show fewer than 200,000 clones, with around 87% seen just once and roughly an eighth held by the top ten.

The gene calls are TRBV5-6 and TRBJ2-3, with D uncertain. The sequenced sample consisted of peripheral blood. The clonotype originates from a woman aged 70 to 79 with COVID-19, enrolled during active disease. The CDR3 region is CASRFANTQYF. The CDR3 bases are TGTGCCAGCAGATTCGCGAATACGCAGTATTTT.